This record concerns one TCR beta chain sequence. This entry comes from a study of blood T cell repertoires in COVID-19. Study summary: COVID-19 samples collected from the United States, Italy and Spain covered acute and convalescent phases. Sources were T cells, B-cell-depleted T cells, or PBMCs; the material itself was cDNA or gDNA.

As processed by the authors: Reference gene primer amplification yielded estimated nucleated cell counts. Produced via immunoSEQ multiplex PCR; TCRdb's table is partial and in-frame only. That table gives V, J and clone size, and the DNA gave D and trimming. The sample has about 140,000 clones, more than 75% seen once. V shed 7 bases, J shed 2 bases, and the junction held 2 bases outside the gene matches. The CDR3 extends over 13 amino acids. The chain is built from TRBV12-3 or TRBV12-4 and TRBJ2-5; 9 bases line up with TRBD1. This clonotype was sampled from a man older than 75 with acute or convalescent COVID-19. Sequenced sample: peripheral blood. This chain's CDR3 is CASKGTGQETQYF. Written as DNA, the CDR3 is TGTGCCAGCAAGGGGACAGGGCAAGAGACCCAGTACTTC.